The clone carrying this T cell receptor beta chain has more than one count but fewer than ten. Its antigen is as yet unknown. The data derive from a study of T-cell memory formation after mild COVID-19. Study information: TCR clustering was largely donor specific. Study outcomes and limitations: Pre-infection memory carried some responding clones, suggesting that cross-reactive memory joined. Later expanders leaned toward CD4+, whereas clones contracting from day 15 to 85 were balanced CD4/CD8.

The CDR3 runs to 13 residues. Germline CDR1 and CDR2: SNHLY and FYNNEI. V shed 2 bases and J shed 9 bases, with 11 bases lying between them. Barcoded TCR alpha and TCR beta cDNA libraries with UMIs came from 5'RACE using constant-segment primers. TCRdb ran MiXCR on the 5' RACE reads and lists one entry per CDR3 protein. The repertoire holds 450,000 to 650,000 distinct CDR3 sequences, roughly 18% seen once, with about 12% in the top ten. The receptor was derived from an adult woman who had mild COVID-19 (a few samples of this study predate the infection). Cell type and time point are not known. Sequences were obtained from PBMCs or a T cell subset sorted from them (not recorded which). The chain joins TRBV2 to TRBJ1-5; D may be TRBD1 (5 bases). The CDR3 region has the DNA TGTGCCAGCAGTGAAAGGGGTACAAGGCCCCAGCATTTT. It codes for CASSERGTRPQHF.